The rows below give T cell receptor beta chains drawn from one sample of a study of beta chain features in type 1 diabetes. Only in-frame clones appear in the TCRdb table, and some are missing; sequencing was by immunoSEQ multiplex PCR. The sample lists 200,000 to 300,000 clones, roughly two thirds seen once, with around 0.05% in the top ten. The sequenced sample was naive CD4+ T cells from blood. Receptors were obtained from a man aged 25-40 years in good health. The CDR3 runs from the conserved cysteine through the conserved F or W. Fields, in order: V gene, J gene, D gene, clone size, CDR3 DNA, CDR3 protein. D genes are given only for firm matches. A row's size may be missing; if present it is once, few, many or a size class.

v_gene: TRBV9; j_gene: TRBJ2-5; d_gene: -; abundance: -; CDR3nt: TGTGCCAGCAGCGTAGCTTCCTTGGAGACCCAGTACTTC; CDR3aa: CASSVASLETQYF
v_gene: TRBV29-1; j_gene: TRBJ2-1; d_gene: -; abundance: -; CDR3nt: TGCAGCGTTGTCGTTCGTGGGAGGCCCTCCTACAATGAGCAGTTCTTC; CDR3aa: CSVVVRGRPSYNEQFF
v_gene: TRBV30; j_gene: TRBJ2-2; d_gene: -; abundance: -; CDR3nt: TGTGCCTGGAGTGTAGGGGATCGGGCAGCAGCGAACACCGGGGAGCTGTTTTTT; CDR3aa: CAWSVGDRAAANTGELFF
v_gene: TRBV4-3; j_gene: TRBJ2-6; d_gene: -; abundance: few; CDR3nt: TGCGCCAGCAGCCAAGATTTAGGGTACTCTGGGGCCAACGTCCTGACTTTC; CDR3aa: CASSQDLGYSGANVLTF
v_gene: TRBV9; j_gene: TRBJ2-5; d_gene: -; abundance: -; CDR3nt: TGTGCCAGCAGCGTAGCTTCGGGGACGAGCCGTCTGGAAGAGACCCAGTACTTC; CDR3aa: CASSVASGTSRLEETQYF
v_gene: TRBV6-5; j_gene: TRBJ2-7; d_gene: -; abundance: few; CDR3nt: TGTGCCAGCAGTTACTCGACCAGGGGGGCGTACGAGCAGTACTTC; CDR3aa: CASSYSTRGAYEQYF
v_gene: TRBV2; j_gene: TRBJ2-7; d_gene: TRBD1; abundance: -; CDR3nt: TGTGCCAGCAGAGGGGACAGCTACGAGCAGTACTTC; CDR3aa: CASRGDSYEQYF
v_gene: TRBV20-1; j_gene: TRBJ2-7; d_gene: -; abundance: -; CDR3nt: TGCAGTGCTAGGGTAACCTACGAGCAGTACTTC; CDR3aa: CSARVTYEQYF
v_gene: TRBV10-3; j_gene: TRBJ2-1; d_gene: TRBD1; abundance: few; CDR3nt: TGTGCCATCAGTGAACAGGGGAGCAATGAGCAGTTCTTC; CDR3aa: CAISEQGSNEQFF
v_gene: TRBV18; j_gene: TRBJ2-3; d_gene: -; abundance: once; CDR3nt: TGTGCCAGCTCACCCCTGGCGGATACGCAGTATTTT; CDR3aa: CASSPLADTQYF
v_gene: TRBV29-1; j_gene: TRBJ2-7; d_gene: TRBD1; abundance: -; CDR3nt: TGCAGCGTTGCGTACAGGGGCTACGAGCAGTACTTC; CDR3aa: CSVAYRGYEQYF
v_gene: TRBV7-9; j_gene: TRBJ2-1; d_gene: TRBD2; abundance: -; CDR3nt: TGTGCCAGCAGCTGGACTAGCGGAGAGGGCAATGAGCAGTTCTTC; CDR3aa: CASSWTSGEGNEQFF
v_gene: TRBV9; j_gene: TRBJ2-1; d_gene: TRBD1; abundance: -; CDR3nt: TGTGCCAGCAGCGTGACAGGGCCCAGCTCCTACAATGAGCAGTTCTTC; CDR3aa: CASSVTGPSSYNEQFF
v_gene: TRBV27; j_gene: TRBJ2-3; d_gene: -; abundance: few; CDR3nt: TGTGCCAGCAGTTTAACCAGGCCCACAGATACGCAGTATTTT; CDR3aa: CASSLTRPTDTQYF
v_gene: TRBV7-2; j_gene: TRBJ2-7; d_gene: -; abundance: -; CDR3nt: TGTGCCAGCAGCTTACGGCCCTACGAGCAGTACTTC; CDR3aa: CASSLRPYEQYF
v_gene: TRBV7-9; j_gene: TRBJ2-1; d_gene: TRBD1; abundance: few; CDR3nt: TGTGCCAGCAGCCGCTACGAGGGGGCGGGTGAGCAGTTCTTC; CDR3aa: CASSRYEGAGEQFF
v_gene: TRBV7-9; j_gene: TRBJ2-3; d_gene: -; abundance: -; CDR3nt: TGTGCCAGCAGCTTAGCGATCACTACTAGCACAGATACGCAGTATTTT; CDR3aa: CASSLAITTSTDTQYF
v_gene: TRBV5-1; j_gene: TRBJ2-5; d_gene: TRBD1; abundance: few; CDR3nt: TGCGCCAGCAGCTTGGTCCCGACAGGGAGAGAGACCCAGTACTTC; CDR3aa: CASSLVPTGRETQYF
v_gene: TRBV7-8; j_gene: TRBJ1-2; d_gene: -; abundance: once; CDR3nt: TGTGCCAGCAGCCCGGGGAGGGCATATGGCTACACCTTC; CDR3aa: CASSPGRAYGYTF
v_gene: TRBV30; j_gene: TRBJ1-2; d_gene: -; abundance: few; CDR3nt: TGTGCCTGGAGTGCGACAGCAAGGGACTATGGCTACACCTTC; CDR3aa: CAWSATARDYGYTF
v_gene: TRBV5-1; j_gene: TRBJ2-5; d_gene: -; abundance: -; CDR3nt: TGCGCCAGCAGCTTTACTAGTCAAGAGACCCAGTACTTC; CDR3aa: CASSFTSQETQYF
v_gene: TRBV7-8; j_gene: TRBJ2-6; d_gene: -; abundance: -; CDR3nt: TGTGCCAGCAGCCCGCGACAGCTGGCTGGGGCCAACGTCCTGACTTTC; CDR3aa: CASSPRQLAGANVLTF
v_gene: TRBV5-1; j_gene: TRBJ2-5; d_gene: -; abundance: once; CDR3nt: TGCGCCAGCATGGAGGGAGAGACCCAGTACTTC; CDR3aa: CASMEGETQYF
v_gene: TRBV5-1; j_gene: TRBJ2-2; d_gene: -; abundance: -; CDR3nt: TGCGCCAGCAGCTTCGCCCAAGACACCGGGGAGCTGTTTTTT; CDR3aa: CASSFAQDTGELFF
v_gene: TRBV30; j_gene: TRBJ1-5; d_gene: -; abundance: -; CDR3nt: TGTGCCTGGAGCACAGGGACTCCTATCAATCAGCCCCAGCATTTT; CDR3aa: CAWSTGTPINQPQHF
v_gene: TRBV4-1; j_gene: TRBJ2-1; d_gene: TRBD1; abundance: few; CDR3nt: TGCGCCAGCAGCCCGGGACAGGGAGGGGCCTACAATGAGCAGTTCTTC; CDR3aa: CASSPGQGGAYNEQFF
v_gene: TRBV30; j_gene: TRBJ2-3; d_gene: TRBD1; abundance: -; CDR3nt: TGTGCCTGGAGTCCGGGACAGAGCACAGATACGCAGTATTTT; CDR3aa: CAWSPGQSTDTQYF
v_gene: TRBV7-2; j_gene: TRBJ1-2; d_gene: -; abundance: -; CDR3nt: TGTGCCAGCAGCTTCTCCCCTTCTAACTATGGCTACACCTTC; CDR3aa: CASSFSPSNYGYTF
v_gene: TRBV30; j_gene: TRBJ1-5; d_gene: -; abundance: few; CDR3nt: TGTGCCTGGAGTCCTCTTACTGATAATCAGCCCCAGCATTTT; CDR3aa: CAWSPLTDNQPQHF
v_gene: TRBV6-5; j_gene: TRBJ2-7; d_gene: -; abundance: -; CDR3nt: TGTGCCAGCTCACGGAGGGGCGAGCAGTACTTC; CDR3aa: CASSRRGEQYF
v_gene: TRBV29-1; j_gene: TRBJ2-1; d_gene: TRBD2; abundance: -; CDR3nt: TGCAGCGTTGGTTTGGGAAGCGGGAATTTCAATGAGCAGTTCTTC; CDR3aa: CSVGLGSGNFNEQFF
v_gene: TRBV18; j_gene: TRBJ2-2; d_gene: TRBD2; abundance: -; CDR3nt: TGTGCCAGCTCAACGGGACTAGCGGGAGTCACCGGGGAGCTGTTTTTT; CDR3aa: CASSTGLAGVTGELFF